This record covers a single T cell receptor beta chain. Its antigen is unknown. One entry per CDR3 protein, called by TCRdb with MiXCR from the 5' RACE reads. The sample records hundreds of thousands of distinct CDR3 sequences, roughly a fifth being singletons. V lost 1 base, J lost 1 base, and 10 bases lay in between. The CDR3 has 15 residues. Germline V gene data show CDR1 as MNHEY and CDR2 as SMNVEV (reference sequence). These data originate in a study of T-cell memory formation after mild COVID-19. Study in general: In these data, TCR clusters were largely donor specific. Study observations and caveats: Clones that got smaller from day 15 to 85 had even CD4/CD8, while clones growing later tipped toward CD4+. In second-wave clones peaking day 37, SARS-CoV-2 specificity remained unconfirmed. The pre-infection memory compartment contained some responding clones, suggesting cross-reactive memory joined.

The source is a man aged 18 to 30 who had mild COVID-19 (a few samples of this study predate the infection). Cell type and time point are not known. The sequenced sample consisted of PBMCs or a T cell subset sorted from them (not recorded which). V and J are TRBV27 and TRBJ1-1; D not resolved. CDR3 nucleotide sequence: TGTGCCAGCAGTTTATATCGGGTAACGAACACTGAAGCTTTCTTT. Amino acids: CASSLYRVTNTEAFF.